The sequence of this T cell receptor (beta chain) was determined in a study of CD8 T cells in ankylosing spondylitis. Broader study findings: Clones linked to the disease showed a CD8+ phenotype. They occurred at relatively low frequencies in peripheral blood. Matched ankylosing spondylitis synovial fluid reportedly showed significant enrichment of disease-linked clones. A TCR beta motif of 7 to 9 highly homologous variants seemed to mark ankylosing spondylitis blood.

This clonotype has just a few counts. The antigen is not known. Germline-derived CDR1 and CDR2 are KGHSH and LQKENI. The CDR3 is 14 residues long. The V and J ends lost 3 bases and 2 bases, in that order; junction bases with no gene match: 1. Via MiXCR, TCRdb re-called the 5' RACE reads, giving one row per CDR3 protein. Found here are just under 95,000 distinct CDR3 sequences, 8.5% to 9% of them singletons; the top ten hold roughly 5.5%. The sample comprised blood, either unsorted or a sorted T cell fraction (not recorded which). V and J are TRBV18 and TRBJ2-1; 7 nucleotides match TRBD2. The receptor's source is a male donor with ankylosing spondylitis or in good health (not recorded which). The CDR3 loop reads CASSPGLAYNEQFF. The CDR3 nucleotides are TGTGCCAGCTCACCCGGACTAGCCTACAATGAGCAGTTCTTC.